The clone carrying this T cell receptor delta chain counts as medium-sized. The sample belongs to a study of gamma-delta T cells after stem cell transplantation. TCRdb re-called the RT-PCR reads using CATT. The data show some 3,000 delta-chain clones, about 1.4% seen once. Trimming at V came to 3 bases and at J to 0 bases, leaving 12 bases not matched to a gene. CDR3 length: 18 residues. The germline V gene encodes CDR1 GEAIGNYY and CDR2 EKD. This TCR was sampled from a human donor. It is not recorded whose cells these are; they may come from a transplant donor. This sequence joins TRDV2 and TRDJ1; TRDD3 agrees at 10 bases. The specimen was gamma-delta T cells. CDR3 region: CACDPLVLGDRNTDKLIF. CDR3 DNA sequence: TGTGCCTGTGACCCCCTCGTACTGGGGGATCGGAACACCGATAAACTCATCTTT.